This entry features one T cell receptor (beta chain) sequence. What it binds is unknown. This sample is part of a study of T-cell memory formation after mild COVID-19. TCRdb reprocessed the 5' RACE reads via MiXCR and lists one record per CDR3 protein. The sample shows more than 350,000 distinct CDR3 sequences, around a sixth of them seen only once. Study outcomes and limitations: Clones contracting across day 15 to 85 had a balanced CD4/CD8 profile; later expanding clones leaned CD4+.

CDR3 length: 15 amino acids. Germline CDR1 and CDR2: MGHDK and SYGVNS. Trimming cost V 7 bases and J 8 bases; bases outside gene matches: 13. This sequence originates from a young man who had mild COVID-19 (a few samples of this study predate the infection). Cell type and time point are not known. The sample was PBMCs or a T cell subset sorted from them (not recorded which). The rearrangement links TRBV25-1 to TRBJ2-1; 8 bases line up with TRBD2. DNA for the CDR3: TGTGCCAGCACCCCTATGGGACTAGGGGCCGATGAGCAGTTCTTC. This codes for CASTPMGLGADEQFF. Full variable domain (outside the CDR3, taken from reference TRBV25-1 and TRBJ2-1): EADIYQTPRYLVIGTGKKITLECSQTMGHDKMYWYQQDPGMELHLIHYSYGVNSTEKGDLSSESTVSRIRTEHFPLTLESARPSHTSQYLCASTPMGLGADEQFFGPGTRLTVL.